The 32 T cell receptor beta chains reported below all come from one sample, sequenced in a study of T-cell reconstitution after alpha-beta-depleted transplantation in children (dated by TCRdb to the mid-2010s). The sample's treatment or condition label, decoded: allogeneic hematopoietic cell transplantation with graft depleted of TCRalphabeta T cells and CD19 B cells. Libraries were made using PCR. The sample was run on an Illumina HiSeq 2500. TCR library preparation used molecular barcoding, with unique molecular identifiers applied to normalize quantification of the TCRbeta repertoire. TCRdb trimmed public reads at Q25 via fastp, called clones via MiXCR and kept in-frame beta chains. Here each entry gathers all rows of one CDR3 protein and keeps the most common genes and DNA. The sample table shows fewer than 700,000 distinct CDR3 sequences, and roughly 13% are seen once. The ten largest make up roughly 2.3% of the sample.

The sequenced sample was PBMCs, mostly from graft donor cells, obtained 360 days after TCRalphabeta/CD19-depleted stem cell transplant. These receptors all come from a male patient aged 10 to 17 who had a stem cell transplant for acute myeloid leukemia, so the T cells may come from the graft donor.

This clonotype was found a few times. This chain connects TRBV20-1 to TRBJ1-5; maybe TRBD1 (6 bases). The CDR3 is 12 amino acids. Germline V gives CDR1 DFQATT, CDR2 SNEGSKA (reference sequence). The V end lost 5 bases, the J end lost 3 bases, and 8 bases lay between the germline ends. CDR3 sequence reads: CSAPGDNQPQHF. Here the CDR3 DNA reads TGCAGTGCTCCAGGGGACAATCAGCCCCAGCATTTT.

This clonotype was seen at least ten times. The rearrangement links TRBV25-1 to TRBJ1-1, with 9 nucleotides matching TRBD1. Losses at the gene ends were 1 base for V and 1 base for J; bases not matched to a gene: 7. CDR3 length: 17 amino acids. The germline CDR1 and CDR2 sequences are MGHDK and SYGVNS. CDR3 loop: CASSEWGQGKGNTEAFF. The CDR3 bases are TGTGCCAGCAGTGAATGGGGACAGGGTAAGGGGAACACTGAAGCTTTCTTT. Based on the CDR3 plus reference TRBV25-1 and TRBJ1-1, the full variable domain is EADIYQTPRYLVIGTGKKITLECSQTMGHDKMYWYQQDPGMELHLIHYSYGVNSTEKGDLSSESTVSRIRTEHFPLTLESARPSHTSQYLCASSEWGQGKGNTEAFFGQGTRLTVV.

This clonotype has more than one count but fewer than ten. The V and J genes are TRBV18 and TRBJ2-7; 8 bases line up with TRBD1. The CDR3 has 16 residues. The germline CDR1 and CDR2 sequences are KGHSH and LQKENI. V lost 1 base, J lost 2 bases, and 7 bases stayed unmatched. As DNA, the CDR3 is TGTGCCAGCTCACCACAGCGGACAGGGCTCACCTACGAGCAGTACTTC. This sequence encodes CASSPQRTGLTYEQYF.

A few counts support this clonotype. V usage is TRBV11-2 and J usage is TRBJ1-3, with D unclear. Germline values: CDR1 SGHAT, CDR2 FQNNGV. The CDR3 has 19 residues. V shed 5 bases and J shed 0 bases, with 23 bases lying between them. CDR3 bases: TGTGCCAGCAGCATACTTGGGCAAGGCCCACTAATCTCTGGAAACACCATATATTTT. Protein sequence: CASSILGQGPLISGNTIYF.

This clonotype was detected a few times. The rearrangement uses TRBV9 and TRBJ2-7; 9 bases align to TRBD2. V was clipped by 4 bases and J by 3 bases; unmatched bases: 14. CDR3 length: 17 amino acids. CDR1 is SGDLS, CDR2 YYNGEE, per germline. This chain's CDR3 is CASSPLVGAGGFYEQYF. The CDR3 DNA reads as TGTGCCAGCAGCCCCCTAGTTGGGGCGGGAGGGTTCTACGAGCAGTACTTC.

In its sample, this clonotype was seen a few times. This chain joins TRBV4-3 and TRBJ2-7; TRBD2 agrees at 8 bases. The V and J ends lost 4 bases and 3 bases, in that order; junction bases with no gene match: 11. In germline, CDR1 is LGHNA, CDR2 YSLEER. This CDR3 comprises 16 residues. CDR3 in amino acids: CASSRAGASGFYEQYF. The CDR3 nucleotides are TGCGCCAGCAGCCGCGCTGGGGCTAGCGGGTTCTACGAGCAGTACTTC.

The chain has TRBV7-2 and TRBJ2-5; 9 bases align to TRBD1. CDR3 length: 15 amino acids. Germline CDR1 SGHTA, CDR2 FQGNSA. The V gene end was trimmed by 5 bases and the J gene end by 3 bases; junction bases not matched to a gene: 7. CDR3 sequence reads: CASSAWDRVKETQYF. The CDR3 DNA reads TGTGCCAGCAGCGCATGGGACAGGGTTAAAGAGACCCAGTACTTC.

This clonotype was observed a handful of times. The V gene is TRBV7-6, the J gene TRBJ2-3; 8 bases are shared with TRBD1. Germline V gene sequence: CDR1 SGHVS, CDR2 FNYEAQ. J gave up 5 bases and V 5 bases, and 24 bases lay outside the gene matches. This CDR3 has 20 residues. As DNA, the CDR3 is TGTGCCAGCAGCCTCTTTGGACAGGGAGCCGGCGGTAGTTACATAGATACGCAGTATTTT. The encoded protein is CASSLFGQGAGGSYIDTQYF. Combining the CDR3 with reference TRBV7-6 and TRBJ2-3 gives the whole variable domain GAGVSQSPRYKVTKRGQDVALRCDPISGHVSLYWYRQALGQGPEFLTYFNYEAQQDKSGLPNDRFSAERPEGSISTLTIQRTEQRDSAMYRCASSLFGQGAGGSYIDTQYFGPGTRLTVL.

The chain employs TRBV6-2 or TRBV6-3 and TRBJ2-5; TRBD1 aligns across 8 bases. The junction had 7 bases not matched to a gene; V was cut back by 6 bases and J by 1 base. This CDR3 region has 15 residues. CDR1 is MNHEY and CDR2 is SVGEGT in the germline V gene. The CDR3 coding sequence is TGTGCCAGCAGCGACAGGGGAGGACTCCAAGAGACCCAGTACTTC. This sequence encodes CASSDRGGLQETQYF.

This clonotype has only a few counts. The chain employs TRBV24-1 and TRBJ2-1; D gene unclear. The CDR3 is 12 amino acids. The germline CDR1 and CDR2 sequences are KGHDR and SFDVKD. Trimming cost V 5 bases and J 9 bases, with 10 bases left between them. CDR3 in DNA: TGTGCCACCAGTGCCAGGATACCTGAGCAGTTCTTC. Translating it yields CATSARIPEQFF.

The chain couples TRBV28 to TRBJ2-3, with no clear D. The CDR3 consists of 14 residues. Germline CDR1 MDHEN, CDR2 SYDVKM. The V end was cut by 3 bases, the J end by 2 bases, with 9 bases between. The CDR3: CASSLRTATDTQYF. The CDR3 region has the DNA TGTGCCAGCAGTTTGAGGACCGCCACAGATACGCAGTATTTT. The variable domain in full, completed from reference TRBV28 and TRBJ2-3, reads DVKVTQSSRYLVKRTGEKVFLECVQDMDHENMFWYRQDPGLGLRLIYFSYDVKMKEKGDIPEGYSVSREKKERFSLILESASTNQTSMYLCASSLRTATDTQYFGPGTRLTVL.

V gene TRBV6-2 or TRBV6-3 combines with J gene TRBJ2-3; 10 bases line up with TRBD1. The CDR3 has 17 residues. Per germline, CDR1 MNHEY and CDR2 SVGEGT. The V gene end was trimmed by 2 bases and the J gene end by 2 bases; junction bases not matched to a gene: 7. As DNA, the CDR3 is TGTGCCAGCAGTTACGGCTATGGGACAGGGGCCACAGATACGCAGTATTTT. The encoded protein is CASSYGYGTGATDTQYF.

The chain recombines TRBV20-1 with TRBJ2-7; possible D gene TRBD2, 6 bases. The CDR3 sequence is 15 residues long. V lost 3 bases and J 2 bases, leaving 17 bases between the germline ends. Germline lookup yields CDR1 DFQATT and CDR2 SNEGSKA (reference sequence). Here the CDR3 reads CSARSRPEGPYEQYF. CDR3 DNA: TGCAGTGCTAGGAGTCGGCCGGAGGGCCCCTACGAGCAGTACTTC.

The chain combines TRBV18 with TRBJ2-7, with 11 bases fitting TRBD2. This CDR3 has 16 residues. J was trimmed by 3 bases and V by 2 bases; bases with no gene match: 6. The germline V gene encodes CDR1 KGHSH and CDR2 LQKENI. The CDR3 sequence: CASSPILAGEIYEQYF. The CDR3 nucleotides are TGTGCCAGCTCACCAATACTAGCGGGAGAGATCTACGAGCAGTACTTC. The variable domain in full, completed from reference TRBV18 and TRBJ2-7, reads NAGVMQNPRHLVRRRGQEARLRCSPMKGHSHVYWYRQLPEEGLKFMVYLQKENIIDESGMPKERFSAEFPKEGPSILRIQQVVRGDSAAYFCASSPILAGEIYEQYFGPGTRLTVT.

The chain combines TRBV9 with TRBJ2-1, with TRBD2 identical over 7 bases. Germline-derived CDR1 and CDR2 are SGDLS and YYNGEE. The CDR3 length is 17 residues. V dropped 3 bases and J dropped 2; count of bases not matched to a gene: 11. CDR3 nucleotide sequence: TGTGCCAGCAGCGCCACTCGAGGCGGGAGTACCTACAATGAGCAGTTCTTC. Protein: CASSATRGGSTYNEQFF.

CDR3: CASSQGALGLGSYNEQFF. The CDR3 DNA follows: TGCGCCAGCAGCCAGGGCGCCCTGGGACTAGGCTCCTACAATGAGCAGTTCTTC. This chain links TRBV4-3 with TRBJ2-1; 8 nucleotides line up with TRBD2. J lost 0 bases, V lost 3 bases, and 10 bases had no gene match. The CDR3 covers 18 residues. The germline CDR1 and CDR2 sequences are LGHNA and YSLEER.

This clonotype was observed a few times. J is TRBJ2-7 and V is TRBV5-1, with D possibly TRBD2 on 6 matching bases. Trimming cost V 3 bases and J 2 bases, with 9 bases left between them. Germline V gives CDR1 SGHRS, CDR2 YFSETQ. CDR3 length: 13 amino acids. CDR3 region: CASSSGGAYEQYF. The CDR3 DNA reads TGCGCCAGCAGCTCCGGGGGTGCCTACGAGCAGTACTTC.

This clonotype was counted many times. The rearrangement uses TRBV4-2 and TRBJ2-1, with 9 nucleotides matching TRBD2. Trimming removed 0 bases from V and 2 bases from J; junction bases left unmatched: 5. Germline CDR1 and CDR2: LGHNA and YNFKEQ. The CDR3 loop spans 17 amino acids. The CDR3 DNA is TGTGCCAGCAGCCAAGATCTCGCGGGAGGGCCCTACAATGAGCAGTTCTTC. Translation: CASSQDLAGGPYNEQFF.

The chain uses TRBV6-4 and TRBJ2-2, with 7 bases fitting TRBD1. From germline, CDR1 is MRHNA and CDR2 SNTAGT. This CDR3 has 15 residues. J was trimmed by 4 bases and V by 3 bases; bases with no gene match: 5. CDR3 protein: CASSENRGPTGELFF. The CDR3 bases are TGTGCCAGCAGTGAAAATAGGGGGCCCACCGGGGAGCTGTTTTTT.

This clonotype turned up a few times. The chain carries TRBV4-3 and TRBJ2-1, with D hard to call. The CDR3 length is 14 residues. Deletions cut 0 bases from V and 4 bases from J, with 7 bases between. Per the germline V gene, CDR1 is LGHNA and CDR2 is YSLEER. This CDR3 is CASSQDKHYNEQFF. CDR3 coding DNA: TGCGCCAGCAGCCAAGACAAACATTACAATGAGCAGTTCTTC.

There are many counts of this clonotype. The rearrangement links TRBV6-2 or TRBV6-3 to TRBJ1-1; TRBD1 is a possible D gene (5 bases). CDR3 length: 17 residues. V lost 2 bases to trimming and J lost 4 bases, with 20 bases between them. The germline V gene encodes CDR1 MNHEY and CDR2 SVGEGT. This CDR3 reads CASSYRQTPAQPTEAFF. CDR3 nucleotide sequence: TGTGCCAGCAGTTACCGACAGACACCAGCCCAACCCACTGAAGCTTTCTTT.

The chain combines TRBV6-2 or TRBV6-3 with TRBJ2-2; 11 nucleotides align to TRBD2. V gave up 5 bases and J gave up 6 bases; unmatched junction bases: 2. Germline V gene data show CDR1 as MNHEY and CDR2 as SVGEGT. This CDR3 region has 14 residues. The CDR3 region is CASSLAGGAGELFF. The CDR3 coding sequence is TGTGCCAGCAGTCTAGCGGGAGGCGCCGGGGAGCTGTTTTTT.

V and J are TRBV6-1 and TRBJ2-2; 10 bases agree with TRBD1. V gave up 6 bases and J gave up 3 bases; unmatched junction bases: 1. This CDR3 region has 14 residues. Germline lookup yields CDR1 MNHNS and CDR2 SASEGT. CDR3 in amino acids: CASRTGGDTGELFF. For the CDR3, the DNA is TGTGCCAGCAGGACAGGGGGCGACACCGGGGAGCTGTTTTTT.

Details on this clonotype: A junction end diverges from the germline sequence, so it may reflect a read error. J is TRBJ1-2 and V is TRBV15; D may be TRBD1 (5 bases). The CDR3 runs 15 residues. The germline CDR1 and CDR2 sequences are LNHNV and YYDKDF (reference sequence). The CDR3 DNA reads TGTGCCACCAGCAGAGAACCTACAGGTTTCTATGGCTTCACCTTC. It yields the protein CATSREPTGFYGFTF. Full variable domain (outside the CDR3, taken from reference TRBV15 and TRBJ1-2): DAMVIQNPRYQVTQFGKPVTLSCSQTLNHNVMYWYQQKSSQAPKLLFHYYDKDFNNEADTPDNFQSRRPNTSFCFLDIRSPGLGDTAMYLCATSREPTGFYGFTFGSGTRLTVV.

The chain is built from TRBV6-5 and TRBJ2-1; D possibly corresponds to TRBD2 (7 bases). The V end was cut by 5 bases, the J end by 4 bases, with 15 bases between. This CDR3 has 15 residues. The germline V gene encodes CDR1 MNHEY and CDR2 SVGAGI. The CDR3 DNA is TGTGCCAGCAGTAGGGGGGAGCGGGAATACAATGAGCAGTTCTTC. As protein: CASSRGEREYNEQFF.

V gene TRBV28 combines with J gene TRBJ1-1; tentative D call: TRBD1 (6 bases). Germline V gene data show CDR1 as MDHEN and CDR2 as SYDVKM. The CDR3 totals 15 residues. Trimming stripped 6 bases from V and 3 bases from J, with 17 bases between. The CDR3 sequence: CASSVLQGRDTEAFF. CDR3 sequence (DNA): TGTGCCAGCAGCGTCCTTCAGGGGAGGGACACTGAAGCTTTCTTT.

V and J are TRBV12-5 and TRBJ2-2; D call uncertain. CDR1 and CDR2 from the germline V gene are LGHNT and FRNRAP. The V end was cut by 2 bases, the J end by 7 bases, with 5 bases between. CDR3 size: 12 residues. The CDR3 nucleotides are TGTGCTAGTGGTTTGCATGGCGGGGAGCTGTTTTTT. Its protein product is CASGLHGGELFF.

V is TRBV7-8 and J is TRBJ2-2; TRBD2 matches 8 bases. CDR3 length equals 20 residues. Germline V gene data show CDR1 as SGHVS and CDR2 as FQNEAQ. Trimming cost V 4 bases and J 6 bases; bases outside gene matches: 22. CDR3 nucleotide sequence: TGTGCCAGCAGCTCAACATTCGCCTCTAGCGGGCTGGATTACCCCGGGGAGCTGTTTTTT. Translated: CASSSTFASSGLDYPGELFF.

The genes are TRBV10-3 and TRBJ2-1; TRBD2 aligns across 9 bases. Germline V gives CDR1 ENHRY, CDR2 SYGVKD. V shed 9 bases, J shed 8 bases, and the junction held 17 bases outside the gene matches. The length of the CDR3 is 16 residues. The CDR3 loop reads CAMKPSSGVDVDEQFF. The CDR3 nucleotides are TGTGCCATGAAGCCCTCTAGCGGGGTAGATGTCGATGAGCAGTTCTTC.

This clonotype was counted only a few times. The CDR3: CASSQDGGEAAYEQYF. The CDR3 coding sequence is TGCGCCAGCAGCCAAGATGGGGGGGAGGCGGCCTACGAGCAGTACTTC. The chain uses TRBV4-3 and TRBJ2-7, with 7 bases fitting TRBD2. Germline V gives CDR1 LGHNA, CDR2 YSLEER. CDR3 length: 16 amino acids. With V trimmed by 0 bases and J by 2 bases, 7 bases remained unmatched.

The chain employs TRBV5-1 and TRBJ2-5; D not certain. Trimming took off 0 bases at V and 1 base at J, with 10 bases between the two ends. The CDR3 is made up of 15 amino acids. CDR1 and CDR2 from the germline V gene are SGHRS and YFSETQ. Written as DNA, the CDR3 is TGCGCCAGCAGCTTGGCCGGGCCCCGCCAAGAGACCCAGTACTTC. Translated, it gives CASSLAGPRQETQYF. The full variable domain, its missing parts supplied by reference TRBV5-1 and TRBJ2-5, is KAGVTQTPRYLIKTRGQQVTLSCSPISGHRSVSWYQQTPGQGLQFLFEYFSETQRNKGNFPGRFSGRQFSNSRSEMNVSTLELGDSALYLCASSLAGPRQETQYFGPGTRLLVL.

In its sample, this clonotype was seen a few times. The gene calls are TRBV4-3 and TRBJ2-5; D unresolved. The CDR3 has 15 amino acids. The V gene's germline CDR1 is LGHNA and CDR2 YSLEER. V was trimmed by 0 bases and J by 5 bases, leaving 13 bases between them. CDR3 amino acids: CASSQEGLEVETQYF. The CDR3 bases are TGCGCCAGCAGCCAAGAGGGTCTAGAGGTGGAGACCCAGTACTTC.